This TCR beta chain was documented in a study of cytomegalovirus exposure and HLA in healthy donors. The CDR3 sequence is 17 residues long. Trimming cost V 4 bases and J 0 bases, with 17 bases left between them. In germline, CDR1 is MDHEN, CDR2 SYDVKM. TCRdb's copy holds only in-frame clones and misses some; the assay was immunoSEQ multiplex PCR. The sample contains some 240,000 clones, around 87% of which appear only once. While the first cohort had 600 to 850 subjects, the donors belonged to the separate validation cohort of fewer than 150 subjects. Study results and caveats: Overall, around 160 TCR beta chains were annotated as cytomegalovirus-associated.

This clone was seen only once. What it recognizes is unknown. This sequence originates from a woman between 25 and 40 years old in good health and CMV-seropositive. The rearrangement links TRBV28 to TRBJ2-3; D is perhaps TRBD2 (8 bases). Sequencing was done on a sample of PBMCs. Here the CDR3 reads CASSSGQSGRSTDTQYF. The CDR3 DNA reads as TGTGCCAGCAGTTCGGGACAGAGCGGGAGAAGCACAGATACGCAGTATTTT.